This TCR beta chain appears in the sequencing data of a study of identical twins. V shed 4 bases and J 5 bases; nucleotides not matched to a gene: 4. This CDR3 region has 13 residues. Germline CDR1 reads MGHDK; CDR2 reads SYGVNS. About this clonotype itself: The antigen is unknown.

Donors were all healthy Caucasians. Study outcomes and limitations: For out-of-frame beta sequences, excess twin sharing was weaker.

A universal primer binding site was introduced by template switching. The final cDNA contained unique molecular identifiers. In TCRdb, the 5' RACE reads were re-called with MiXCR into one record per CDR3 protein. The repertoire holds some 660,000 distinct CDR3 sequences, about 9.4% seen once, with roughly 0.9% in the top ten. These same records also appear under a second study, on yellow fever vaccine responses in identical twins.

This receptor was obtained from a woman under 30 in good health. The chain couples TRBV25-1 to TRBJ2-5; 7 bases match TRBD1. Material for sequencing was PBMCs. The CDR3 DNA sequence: TGTGCCAGCAGTGGGGACAGTGGGGAGACCCAGTACTTC. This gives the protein CASSGDSGETQYF.